This T cell receptor (beta chain) was recorded in a study of blood T cell repertoires in COVID-19. Study information: Samples representing acute and convalescent COVID-19 were sourced from the United States, Italy and Spain. The cDNA or gDNA used as material had been derived from T cells, B-cell-depleted T cells, or PBMCs.

In the original analysis: Cell counts per sample came from amplifying reference gene primers. Sequencing was performed with immunoSEQ multiplex PCR; in TCRdb, only in-frame clones are kept and a portion is missing. V, J and clone size reflect that table, while D and trimming were determined from the DNA. Counted here are 200,000 to 300,000 clones, 70% to 90% occurring once; the ten biggest clones make up 0.99%. Germline trimming cut 1 base from V and 5 bases from J; bases unmatched to any gene: 6. Germline CDR1 reads ENHRY; CDR2 reads SYGVKD. The CDR3 runs to 16 residues. This TCR came from a woman in her 40s who had recovered from COVID-19. The V call is TRBV10-3, the J call TRBJ2-1; TRBD2 aligns across 9 bases. The sample taken for sequencing was peripheral blood. CDR3 DNA: TGTGCCATCAGTGAGTGGGCTAGCGGGACCCACAATGAGCAGTTCTTC. It encodes CAISEWASGTHNEQFF.